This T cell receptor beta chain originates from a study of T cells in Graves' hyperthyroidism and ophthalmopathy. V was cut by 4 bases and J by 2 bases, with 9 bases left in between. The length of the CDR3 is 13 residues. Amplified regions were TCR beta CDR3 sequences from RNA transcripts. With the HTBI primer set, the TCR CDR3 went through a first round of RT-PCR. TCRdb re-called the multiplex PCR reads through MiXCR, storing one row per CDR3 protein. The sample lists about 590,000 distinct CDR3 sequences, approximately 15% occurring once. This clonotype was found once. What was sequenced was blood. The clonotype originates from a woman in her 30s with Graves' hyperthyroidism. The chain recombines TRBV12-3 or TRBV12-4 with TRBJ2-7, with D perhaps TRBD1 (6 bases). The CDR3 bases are TGTGCCAGCAGTTGGGACAAAACCTACGAGCAGTACTTC. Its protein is CASSWDKTYEQYF.